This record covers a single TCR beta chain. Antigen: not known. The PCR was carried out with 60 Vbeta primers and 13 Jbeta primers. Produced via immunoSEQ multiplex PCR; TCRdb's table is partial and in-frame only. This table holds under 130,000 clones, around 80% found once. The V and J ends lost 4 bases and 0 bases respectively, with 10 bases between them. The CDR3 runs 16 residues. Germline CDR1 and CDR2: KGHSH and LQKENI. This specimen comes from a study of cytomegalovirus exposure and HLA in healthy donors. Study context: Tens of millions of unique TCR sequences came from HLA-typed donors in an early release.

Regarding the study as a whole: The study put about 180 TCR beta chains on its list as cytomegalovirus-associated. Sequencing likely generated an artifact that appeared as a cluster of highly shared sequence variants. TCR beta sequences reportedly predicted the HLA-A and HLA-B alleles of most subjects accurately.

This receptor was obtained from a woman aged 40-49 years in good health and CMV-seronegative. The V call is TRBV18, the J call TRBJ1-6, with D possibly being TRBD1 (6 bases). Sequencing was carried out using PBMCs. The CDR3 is CASSLQGSSYNSPLHF. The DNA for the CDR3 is TGTGCCAGCTCACTCCAGGGGAGCTCCTATAATTCACCCCTCCACTTT.